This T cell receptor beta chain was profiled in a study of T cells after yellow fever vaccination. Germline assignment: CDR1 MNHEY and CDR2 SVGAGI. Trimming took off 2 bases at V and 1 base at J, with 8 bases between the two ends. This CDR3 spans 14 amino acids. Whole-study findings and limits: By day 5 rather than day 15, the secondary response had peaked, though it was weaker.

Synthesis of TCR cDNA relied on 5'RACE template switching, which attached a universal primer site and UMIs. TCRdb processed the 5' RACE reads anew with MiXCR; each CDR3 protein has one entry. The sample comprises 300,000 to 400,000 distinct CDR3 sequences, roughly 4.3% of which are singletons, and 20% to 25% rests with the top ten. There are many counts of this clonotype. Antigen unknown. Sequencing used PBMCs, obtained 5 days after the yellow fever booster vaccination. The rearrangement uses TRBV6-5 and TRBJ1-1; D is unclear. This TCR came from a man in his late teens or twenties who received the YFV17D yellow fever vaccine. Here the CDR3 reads CASSYQEGNTEAFF. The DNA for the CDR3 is TGTGCCAGCAGTTACCAGGAGGGGAACACTGAAGCTTTCTTT.